This record covers a single T cell receptor beta chain. This specimen belongs to a study of OX40 agonist ivuxolimab in advanced cancers. Only in-frame clones appear in the TCRdb table, and some are missing; sequencing was by immunoSEQ multiplex PCR. The table shows around 4,600 clones, with roughly 64% occurring only once. This receptor was identified in an adult with an advanced solid tumor such as melanoma, head and neck, liver or kidney cancer. This specimen was CD4+ or CD8+ T cells sorted from blood, taken in a trial of the OX40 agonist ivuxolimab.

The CDR3 reads CASSIVGNTYEQYF. The CDR3, as DNA: TGTGCCAGCAGTATCGTCGGGAATACCTACGAGCAGTACTTC. The rearrangement links TRBV27 to TRBJ2-7; tentative D call: TRBD2 (5 bases). This CDR3 region has 14 residues. Between the trimmed V and J ends, which lost 5 bases and 2 bases, there was a span of 13 bases. Germline V lookup: CDR1 MNHEY, CDR2 SMNVEV (reference sequence).